This T cell receptor (beta chain) was retrieved from a study of shared clonotypes between healthy human individuals. Study-level information: In total, the donors were two women and a few men aged 18 to 49.

Unsorted material relied on tens of millions of PBMCs as the source of genomic DNA. Measured with immunoSEQ multiplex PCR; TCRdb has only the in-frame clones, and not every one. Counted here are more than 450,000 clones, 75% to 85% occurring once; the ten biggest clones make up about an eighth. Germline CDR1 KGHSH, CDR2 LQKENI. Deletions cut 4 bases from V and 2 bases from J, with 14 bases between. The CDR3 loop spans 16 amino acids. The TCR sequence derives from a woman in her 40s in good health. Some clones in this sample may be carry-over from other donors' samples. The chain uses TRBV18 and TRBJ2-2; TRBD1 might be the D (6 bases). The sequenced material came from PBMCs. CDR3 nucleotides: TGTGCCAGCTCACTACACAGGGTTTCAAACACCGGGGAGCTGTTTTTT. Protein sequence: CASSLHRVSNTGELFF.